The T cell receptor beta chain under discussion was sequenced for a study of T cell repertoires in cytomegalovirus infection. Across the study: Based on public TCR beta signatures, there were indications of CMV infection and of a matching HLA type.

CDR3 size: 16 residues. Germline V gene lookup returns CDR1 LNHDA and CDR2 SQIVND (reference sequence). Trimming at V came to 5 bases and at J to 5 bases, leaving 13 bases not matched to a gene. MiXCR was run by TCRdb on the reads, yielding one entry per CDR3 protein. Of approximately 83,000 distinct CDR3 sequences listed, roughly a quarter are singletons. This clonotype was counted a few times. What it binds is unknown. This chain links TRBV19 with TRBJ1-2; 8 bases are a match to TRBD1. The sample here was CD8+ T cells from cultured PBMCs, taken from culture after CMV antigen stimulation. This receptor was identified in a human donor in good health (CMV status not recorded). Some clones in this sample may be carry-over from other donors' samples. CDR3 bases: TGTGCCAGTAGTGCGGTGGAAGCAGGGGGCGGGTATGGCTACACCTTC. This translates into CASSAVEAGGGYGYTF. Complete variable domain (other parts from reference TRBV19 and TRBJ1-2): DGGITQSPKYLFRKEGQNVTLSCEQNLNHDAMYWYRQDPGQGLRLIYYSQIVNDFQKGDIAEGYSVSREKKESFPLTVTSAQKNPTAFYLCASSAVEAGGGYGYTFGSGTRLTVV.